This T cell receptor beta chain was captured by sequencing in a study of blood T cell repertoires in COVID-19. Overall study: The United States, Italy and Spain provided the acute and convalescent COVID-19 samples.

Germline-derived CDR1 and CDR2 are KGHSH and LQKENI. This CDR3 is built from 14 residues. The V end was cut by 2 bases, the J end by 8 bases, with 13 bases between. Authors' methods: Amplification from reference gene primers served as the basis for estimated nucleated cell counts. Repertoires were generated with immunoSEQ multiplex PCR, while TCRdb's copy carries only in-frame clones and drops some. V, J and clone size were drawn from that table, and D and trimming were deduced from the DNA. The table records tens of thousands of clones, 81% of them present only once. The V gene is TRBV18, the J gene TRBJ2-1; tentatively, D is TRBD2 (5 bases). Sequenced: peripheral blood. The source is a man older than 75 with acute or convalescent COVID-19. The CDR3 region has the DNA TGTGCCAGCTCACCATCCGTCGGGGTTCATGAGCAGTTCTTC. This sequence encodes CASSPSVGVHEQFF.